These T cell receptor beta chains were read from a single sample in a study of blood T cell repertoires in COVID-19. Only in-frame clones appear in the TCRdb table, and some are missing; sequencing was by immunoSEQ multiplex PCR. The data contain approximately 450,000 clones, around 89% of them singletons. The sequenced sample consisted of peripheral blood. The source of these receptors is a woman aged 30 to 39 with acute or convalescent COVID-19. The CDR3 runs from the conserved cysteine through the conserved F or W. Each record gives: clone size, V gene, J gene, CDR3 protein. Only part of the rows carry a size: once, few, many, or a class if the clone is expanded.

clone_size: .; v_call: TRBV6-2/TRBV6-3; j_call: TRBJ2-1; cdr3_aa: CASSPSGGGYNEQFF
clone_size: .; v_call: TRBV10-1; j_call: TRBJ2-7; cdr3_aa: CASSESGGANEQYF
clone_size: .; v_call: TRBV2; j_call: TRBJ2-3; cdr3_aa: CASSEGRGEDTQYF
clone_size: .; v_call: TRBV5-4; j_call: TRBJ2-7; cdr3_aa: CASSLRTDSYEQYF
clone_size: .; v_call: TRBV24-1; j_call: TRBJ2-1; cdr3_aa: CATSDSAGTSEEFF
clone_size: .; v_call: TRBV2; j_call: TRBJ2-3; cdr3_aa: CASSSHPGLAGGDTQYF
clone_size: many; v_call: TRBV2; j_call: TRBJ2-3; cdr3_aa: CASNPDGEDTQYF
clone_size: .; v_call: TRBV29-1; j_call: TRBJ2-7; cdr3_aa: CSAVGPGGHEQYF
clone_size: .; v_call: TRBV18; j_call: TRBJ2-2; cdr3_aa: CASSPYQLDRLTSGELFF
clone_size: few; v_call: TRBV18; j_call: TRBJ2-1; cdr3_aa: CASSPPPGHNEQFF
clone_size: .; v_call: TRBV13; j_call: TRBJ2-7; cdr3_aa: CASSQTNEQYF
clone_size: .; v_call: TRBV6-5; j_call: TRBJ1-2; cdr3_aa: CASSGTGMSYGYTF
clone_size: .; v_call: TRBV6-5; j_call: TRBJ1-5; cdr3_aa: CASRSGGDINQPQHF